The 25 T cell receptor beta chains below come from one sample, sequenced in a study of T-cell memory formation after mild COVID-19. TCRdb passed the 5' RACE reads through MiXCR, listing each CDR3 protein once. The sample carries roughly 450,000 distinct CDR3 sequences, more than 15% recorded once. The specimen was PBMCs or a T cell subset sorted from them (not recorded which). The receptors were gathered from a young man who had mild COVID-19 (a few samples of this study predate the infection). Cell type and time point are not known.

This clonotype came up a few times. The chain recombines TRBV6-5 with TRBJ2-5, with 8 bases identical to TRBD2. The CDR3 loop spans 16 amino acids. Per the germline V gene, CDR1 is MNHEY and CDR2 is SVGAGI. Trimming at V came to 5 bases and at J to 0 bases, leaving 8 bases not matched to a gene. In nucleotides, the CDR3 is TGTGCCAGCAGTACCCGTGCGGGGGGCTACCAAGAGACCCAGTACTTC. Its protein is CASSTRAGGYQETQYF.

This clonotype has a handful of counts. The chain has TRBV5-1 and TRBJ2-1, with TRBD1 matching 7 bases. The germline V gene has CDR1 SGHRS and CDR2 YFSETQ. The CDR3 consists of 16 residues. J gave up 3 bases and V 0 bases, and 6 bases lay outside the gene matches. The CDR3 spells CASSLGWTGSYNEQFF. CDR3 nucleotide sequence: TGCGCCAGCAGCTTGGGGTGGACAGGTAGCTACAATGAGCAGTTCTTC.

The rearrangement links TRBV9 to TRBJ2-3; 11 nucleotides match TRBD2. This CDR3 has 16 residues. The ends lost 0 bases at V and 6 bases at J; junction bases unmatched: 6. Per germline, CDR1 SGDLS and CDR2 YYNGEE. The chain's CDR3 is CASSVASGGTGDTQYF. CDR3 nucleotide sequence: TGTGCCAGCAGCGTAGCTAGCGGGGGGACGGGGGATACGCAGTATTTT. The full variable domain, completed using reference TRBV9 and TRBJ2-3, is DSGVTQTPKHLITATGQRVTLRCSPRSGDLSVYWYQQSLDQGLQFLIQYYNGEERAKGNILERFSAQQFPDLHSELNLSSLELGDSALYFCASSVASGGTGDTQYFGPGTRLTVL.

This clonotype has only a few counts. The CDR3 here is CASSSVTGELFF. Written as DNA, the CDR3 is TGTGCCAGCAGCTCGGTCACCGGGGAGCTGTTTTTT. The chain combines TRBV7-9 with TRBJ2-2; no firm D call. The CDR3 has 12 amino acids. The V end was cut by 4 bases, the J end by 4 bases, with 4 bases between. CDR1 and CDR2 from the germline V gene are SEHNR and FQNEAQ (reference sequence). The variable domain in full, completed from reference TRBV7-9 and TRBJ2-2, reads DTGVSQNPRHKITKRGQNVTFRCDPISEHNRLYWYRQTLGQGPEFLTYFQNEAQLEKSRLLSDRFSAERPKGSFSTLEIQRTEQGDSAMYLCASSSVTGELFFGEGSRLTVL.

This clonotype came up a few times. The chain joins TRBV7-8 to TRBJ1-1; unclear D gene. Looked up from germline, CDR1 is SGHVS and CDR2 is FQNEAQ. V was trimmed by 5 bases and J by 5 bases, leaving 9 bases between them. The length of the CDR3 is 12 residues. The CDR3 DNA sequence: TGTGCCAGCAGCCAGGATCGTACTGAAGCTTTCTTT. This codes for CASSQDRTEAFF.

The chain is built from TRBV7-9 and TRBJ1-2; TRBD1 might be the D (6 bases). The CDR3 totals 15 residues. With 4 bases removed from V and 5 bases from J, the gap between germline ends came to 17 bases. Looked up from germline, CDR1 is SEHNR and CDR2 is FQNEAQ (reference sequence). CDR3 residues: CASSSPGQRGYGYTF. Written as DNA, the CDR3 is TGTGCCAGCAGCTCCCCAGGCCAAAGGGGGTATGGCTACACCTTC. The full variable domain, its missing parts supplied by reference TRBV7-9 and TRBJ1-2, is DTGVSQNPRHKITKRGQNVTFRCDPISEHNRLYWYRQTLGQGPEFLTYFQNEAQLEKSRLLSDRFSAERPKGSFSTLEIQRTEQGDSAMYLCASSSPGQRGYGYTFGSGTRLTVV.

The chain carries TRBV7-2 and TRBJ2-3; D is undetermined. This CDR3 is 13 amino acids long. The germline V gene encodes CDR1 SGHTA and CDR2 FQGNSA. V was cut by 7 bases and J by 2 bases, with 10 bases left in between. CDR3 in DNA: TGTGCCAGCACCCTGCGTCACACAGATACGCAGTATTTT. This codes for CASTLRHTDTQYF.

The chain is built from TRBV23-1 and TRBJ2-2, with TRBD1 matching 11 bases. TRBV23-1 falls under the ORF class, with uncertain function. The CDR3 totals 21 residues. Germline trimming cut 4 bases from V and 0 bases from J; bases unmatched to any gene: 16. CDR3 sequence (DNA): TGCGCCAGCAGTCGGAGTGGGTTGGACAGGGGGCAAATCGCGAACACCGGGGAGCTGTTTTTT. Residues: CASSRSGLDRGQIANTGELFF.

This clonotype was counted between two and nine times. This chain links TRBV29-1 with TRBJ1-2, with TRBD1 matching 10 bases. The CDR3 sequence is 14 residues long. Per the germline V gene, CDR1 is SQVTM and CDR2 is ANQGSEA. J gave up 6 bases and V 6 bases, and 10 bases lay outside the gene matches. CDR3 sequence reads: CSVVDRGQGNGYTF. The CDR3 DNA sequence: TGCAGCGTGGTTGACAGGGGGCAGGGGAATGGCTACACCTTC.

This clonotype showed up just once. The DNA for the CDR3 is TGTGCCAGCAGCTCCATAGGGAGACAGGGAGTCTCCTACGAGCAGTACTTC. As protein: CASSSIGRQGVSYEQYF. The chain joins TRBV5-6 to TRBJ2-7; 7 nucleotides agree with TRBD1. V was clipped by 3 bases and J by 0 bases; unmatched bases: 12. CDR1 and CDR2 from the germline V gene are SGHDT and YYEEEE. The CDR3 consists of 17 residues.

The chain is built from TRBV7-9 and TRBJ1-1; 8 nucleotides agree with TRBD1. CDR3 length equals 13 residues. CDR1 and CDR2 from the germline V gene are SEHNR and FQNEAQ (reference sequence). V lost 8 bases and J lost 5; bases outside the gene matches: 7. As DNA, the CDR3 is TGTGCCAGCGAGGAACAGGGGGTAACTGAAGCTTTCTTT. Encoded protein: CASEEQGVTEAFF.

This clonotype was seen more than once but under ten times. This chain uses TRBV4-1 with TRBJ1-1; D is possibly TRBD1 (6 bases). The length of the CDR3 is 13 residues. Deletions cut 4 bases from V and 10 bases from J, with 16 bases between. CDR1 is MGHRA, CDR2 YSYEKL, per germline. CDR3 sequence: CASSRGAGARAFF. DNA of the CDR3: TGCGCCAGCAGCCGGGGGGCAGGGGCTAGAGCTTTCTTT.

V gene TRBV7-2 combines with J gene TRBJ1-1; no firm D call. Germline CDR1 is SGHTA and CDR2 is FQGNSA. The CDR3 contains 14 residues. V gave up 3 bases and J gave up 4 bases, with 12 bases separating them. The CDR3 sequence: CASSFGHSPTEAFF. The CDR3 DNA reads TGTGCCAGCAGCTTCGGGCACAGCCCCACTGAAGCTTTCTTT.

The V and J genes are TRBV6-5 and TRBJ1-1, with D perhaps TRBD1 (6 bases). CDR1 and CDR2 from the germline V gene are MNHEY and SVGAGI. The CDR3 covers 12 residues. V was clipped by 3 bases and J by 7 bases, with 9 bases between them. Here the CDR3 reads CASSYSGVEAFF. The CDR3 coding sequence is TGTGCCAGCAGTTATTCAGGGGTTGAAGCTTTCTTT.

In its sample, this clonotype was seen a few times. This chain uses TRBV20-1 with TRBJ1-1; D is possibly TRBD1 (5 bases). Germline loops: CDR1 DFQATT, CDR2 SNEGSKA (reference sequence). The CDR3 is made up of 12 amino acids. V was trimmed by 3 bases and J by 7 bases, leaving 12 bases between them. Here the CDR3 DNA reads TGCAGTGCTAGGACCACCGGGGGTGAAGCTTTCTTT. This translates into CSARTTGGEAFF.

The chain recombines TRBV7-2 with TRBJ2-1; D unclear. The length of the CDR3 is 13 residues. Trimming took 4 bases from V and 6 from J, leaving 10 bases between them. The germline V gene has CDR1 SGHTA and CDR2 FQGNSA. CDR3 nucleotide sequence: TGTGCCAGCAGCTCGAATGCCCTCAATGAGCAGTTCTTC. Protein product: CASSSNALNEQFF.

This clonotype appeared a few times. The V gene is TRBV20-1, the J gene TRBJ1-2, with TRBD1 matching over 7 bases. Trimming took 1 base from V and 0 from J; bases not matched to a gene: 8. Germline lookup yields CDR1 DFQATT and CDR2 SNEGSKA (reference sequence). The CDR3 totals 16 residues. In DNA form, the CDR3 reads TGCAGTGCTAGAGGGGCCGGGACAGCCGCTAACTATGGCTACACCTTC. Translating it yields CSARGAGTAANYGYTF.

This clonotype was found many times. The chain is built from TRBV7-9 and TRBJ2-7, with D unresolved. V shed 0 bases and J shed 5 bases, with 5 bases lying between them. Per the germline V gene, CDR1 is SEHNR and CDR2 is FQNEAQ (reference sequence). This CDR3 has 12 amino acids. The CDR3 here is CASSLANNEQYF. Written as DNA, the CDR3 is TGTGCCAGCAGCTTAGCGAACAACGAGCAGTACTTC.

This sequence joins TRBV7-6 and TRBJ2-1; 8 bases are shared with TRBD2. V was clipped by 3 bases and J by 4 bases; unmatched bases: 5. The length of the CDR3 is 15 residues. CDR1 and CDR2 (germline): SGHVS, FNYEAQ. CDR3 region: CASSFVSGVYNEQFF. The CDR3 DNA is TGTGCCAGCAGCTTTGTTAGCGGGGTGTACAATGAGCAGTTCTTC.

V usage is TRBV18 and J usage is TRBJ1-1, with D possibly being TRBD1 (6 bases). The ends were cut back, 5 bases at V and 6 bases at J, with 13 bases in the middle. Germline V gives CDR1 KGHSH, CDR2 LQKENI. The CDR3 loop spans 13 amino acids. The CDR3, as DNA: TGTGCCAGCTCATCAGGGGATTGGGCTGAAGCTTTCTTT. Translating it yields CASSSGDWAEAFF.

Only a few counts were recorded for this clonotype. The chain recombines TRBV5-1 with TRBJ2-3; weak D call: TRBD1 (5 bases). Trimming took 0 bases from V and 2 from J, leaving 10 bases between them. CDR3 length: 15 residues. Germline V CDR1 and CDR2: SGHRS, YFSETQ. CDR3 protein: CASSLAQGFTDTQYF. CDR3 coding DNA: TGCGCCAGCAGCTTGGCCCAGGGTTTCACAGATACGCAGTATTTT. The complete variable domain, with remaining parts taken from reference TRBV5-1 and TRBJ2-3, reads KAGVTQTPRYLIKTRGQQVTLSCSPISGHRSVSWYQQTPGQGLQFLFEYFSETQRNKGNFPGRFSGRQFSNSRSEMNVSTLELGDSALYLCASSLAQGFTDTQYFGPGTRLTVL.

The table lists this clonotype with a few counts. The CDR3 nucleotides read TGTGCCAGCACCACGGGAGATACGCAGTATTTT. This sequence encodes CASTTGDTQYF. The gene calls are TRBV6-6 and TRBJ2-3; D not certain. CDR3 length: 11 amino acids. In germline, CDR1 is MNHNY, CDR2 SVGAGI (reference sequence). V lost 7 bases, J lost 5 bases, and 7 bases lay in between.

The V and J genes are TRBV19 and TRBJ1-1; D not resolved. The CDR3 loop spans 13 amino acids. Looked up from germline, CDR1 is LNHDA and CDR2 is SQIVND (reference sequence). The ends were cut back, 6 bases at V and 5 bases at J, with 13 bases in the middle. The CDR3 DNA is TGTGCCAGTAGGCAAGTCGCGATGACTGAAGCTTTCTTT. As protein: CASRQVAMTEAFF.

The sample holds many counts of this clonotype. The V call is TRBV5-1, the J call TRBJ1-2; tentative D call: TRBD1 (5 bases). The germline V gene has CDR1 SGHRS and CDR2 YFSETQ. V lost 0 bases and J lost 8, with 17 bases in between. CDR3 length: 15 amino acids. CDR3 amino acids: CASSLAKGRARGYTF. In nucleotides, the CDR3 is TGCGCCAGCAGCTTGGCCAAGGGGCGCGCACGGGGCTACACCTTC.

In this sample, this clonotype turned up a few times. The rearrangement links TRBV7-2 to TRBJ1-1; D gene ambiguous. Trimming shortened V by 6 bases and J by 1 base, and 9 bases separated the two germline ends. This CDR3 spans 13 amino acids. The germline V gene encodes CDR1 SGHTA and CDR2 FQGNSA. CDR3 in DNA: TGTGCCAGCAGGACACAAGAGAACACTGAAGCTTTCTTT. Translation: CASRTQENTEAFF.